The rows below give T cell receptor beta chains drawn from one sample of a study of control samples from healthy donors and cancer patients. Clones were read by immunoSEQ multiplex PCR, and TCRdb kept only the in-frame ones, dropping some. The sample yields tens of thousands of clones, about 90% seen once. Sequencing input: blood. These receptors all come from a woman in her forties or fifties in good health. The CDR3 runs from the conserved cysteine through the conserved F or W. The order of the fields is CDR3 DNA, CDR3 protein, J gene, D gene, clone size, V gene. The D gene is left open where the match is weak. Clone size is stated in some rows and not others, as once, few, many or a class when expanded.

DNA: TGTGCCAGCAGCTTACTTTCTCAGGGGGTGACTGGGGCCAACGTCCTGACTTTC
CDR3: CASSLLSQGVTGANVLTF
J: TRBJ2-6
D: TRBD1
size: once
V: TRBV5-6

DNA: TGCAGCGCAGGAGTCGGGCGCGGGGGAGAGACCCAGTACTTC
CDR3: CSAGVGRGGETQYF
J: TRBJ2-5
D: TRBD2
size: -
V: TRBV29-1

DNA: TGTGCCAGCAGCTCCCCTAGCGGGAGAACAGATACGCAGTATTTT
CDR3: CASSSPSGRTDTQYF
J: TRBJ2-3
D: TRBD2
size: -
V: TRBV28

DNA: TGTGCCAGCAGCGCCGGGACAGGGCTGGGGGCTTTCTTT
CDR3: CASSAGTGLGAFF
J: TRBJ1-1
D: TRBD1
size: -
V: TRBV13

DNA: TGTGCCAGTAGTATAACGGGGCGAGATACGCAGTATTTT
CDR3: CASSITGRDTQYF
J: TRBJ2-3
D: -
size: -
V: TRBV19

DNA: TGTGCCAGCGGGACAGGGGGATACAATGAGCAGTTCTTC
CDR3: CASGTGGYNEQFF
J: TRBJ2-1
D: TRBD1
size: -
V: TRBV7-3

DNA: TGTGCCAGCAGCCGGACAACTACCTCATCGGGGGGAGAAGCTTTCTTT
CDR3: CASSRTTTSSGGEAFF
J: TRBJ1-1
D: -
size: -
V: TRBV7-9

DNA: TGTGCCAGCAGCTCCGGGACTCCCACCGGGGAGCTGTTTTTT
CDR3: CASSSGTPTGELFF
J: TRBJ2-2
D: -
size: -
V: TRBV5-5

DNA: TGTGCCAGCAGCGTAGAGGGACAGGGGCTCTACGAGCAGTACTTC
CDR3: CASSVEGQGLYEQYF
J: TRBJ2-7
D: TRBD1
size: -
V: TRBV9

DNA: TGTGCCAGCAGTTACCAGGGACAGGGAAGGGCCGGGGAGCTGTTTTTT
CDR3: CASSYQGQGRAGELFF
J: TRBJ2-2
D: TRBD1
size: -
V: TRBV6-5

DNA: TGTGCCAGCAGCTTATCCGGGACAGTCAAAAACATTCAGTACTTC
CDR3: CASSLSGTVKNIQYF
J: TRBJ2-4
D: TRBD1
size: -
V: TRBV7-3

DNA: TGCAGCGTCTGCACGACCAGGAAAGTCGGCACTGAAGCTTTCTTT
CDR3: CSVCTTRKVGTEAFF
J: TRBJ1-1
D: -
size: -
V: TRBV29-1